This record looks at one T cell receptor (beta chain) sequence and its context. Its antigen is undetermined. Axillary draining lymph nodes of breast cancer patients supplied the node samples. This sample is part of a study of breast tumors, draining lymph nodes, adjacent tissues. TCRdb ran MiXCR on the multiplex PCR reads and lists one entry per CDR3 protein. Here the sample spans 70,000 to 95,000 distinct CDR3 sequences, approximately 19% being singletons. General observations from the study: Tumor TCR diversity was below lymph nodes but above nontumor tissue. Data only fit, rather than demonstrated, lymph node origin of most tumor T cells. Findings are consistent with lymph node origin and intratumoral expansion of most tumor T cells. Luminal-like breast cancer showed significantly higher tumor–nontumor repertoire similarity than basal-like.

Germline CDR1 and CDR2: MDHEN and SYDVKM. The CDR3 contains 15 residues. J gave up 10 bases and V 6 bases, and 9 bases lay outside the gene matches. The chain joins TRBV28 to TRBJ2-1; 13 positions match TRBD2. Sequencing was performed on axillary lymph node tissue. The TCR originated in a female donor with breast cancer. Some clones in this sample may be carry-over from other donors' samples. The CDR3 is CASRDGLAGAGEQFF. The CDR3 DNA is TGTGCCAGCAGGGACGGACTAGCGGGAGCTGGGGAGCAGTTCTTC.